This T cell receptor (beta chain) is from a study of shared clonotypes between healthy human individuals. Sequenced by immunoSEQ multiplex PCR; TCRdb stores in-frame clones only, minus some. The data show about a million clones, more than 60% seen once. The CDR3 runs 13 residues. V dropped 10 bases and J dropped 1 base, with 13 bases sitting between them. The germline V gene encodes CDR1 ENHRY and CDR2 SYGVKD. The sequenced sample was memory CD4+ T cells sorted from blood. Subset of the sample: CD45RA-negative fraction. The rearrangement links TRBV10-3 to TRBJ1-1, with D perhaps matching TRBD1 (6 bases). The receptor's source is a young man in good health. CDR3 sequence reads: CATSYRENTEAFF. In nucleotides, the CDR3 is TGTGCCACCAGCTACAGGGAGAACACTGAAGCTTTCTTT.